This section outlines one T cell receptor (beta chain) sequence together with its context. The method was immunoSEQ multiplex PCR; TCRdb's version includes in-frame clones alone and lacks a portion of them. Of under 100,000 clones detected, about 96% appear once; the ten largest clones hold around 0.28%. This sample is part of a study of technical replicates of blood from a handful of donors. V gave up 4 bases and J gave up 5 bases, with 15 bases separating them. Germline V CDR1 and CDR2: SGHRS, YFSETQ. The CDR3 extends over 14 amino acids. The source is a human donor in good health. The sequenced material came from T cells isolated from PBMCs. The chain combines TRBV5-1 with TRBJ2-5; D might be TRBD2 (6 bases). This CDR3 is CASSRDGAGETQYF. The CDR3, as DNA: TGCGCCAGCAGCCGGGACGGGGCGGGGGAGACCCAGTACTTC.